This TCR beta chain was found in a study of Graves' ophthalmopathy and Graves' hyperthyroidism. Study-level findings and limits: In separating ophthalmopathy from stable hyperthyroidism, a 13-signature model achieved about 90% sensitivity and 81.08% specificity.

Other autoimmune diseases, uncontrolled infections, pregnancy and lactation each led to patient exclusion. Clinical symptoms and serum thyroxine were used for diagnosis; TRAb, thyroid ultrasound and orbital computed tomography were also relied on. The PBMC fraction was derived from around 9.4 ml of fresh peripheral blood. CDR3 size: 13 residues. From germline, CDR1 is SEHNR and CDR2 FQNEAQ (reference sequence). In regard to this clonotype: The target antigen is unknown. Germline is not matched at one junction end, which may reflect a read error.

Scientists amplified the TCR beta CDR3 regions from RNA transcripts. The workflow started with a first-round RT-PCR run with HTBI primers and then moved on to a second-round multiplex PCR. TCRdb redid the calling of the multiplex PCR reads with MiXCR, one entry per CDR3 protein. The data contain 500,000 to 800,000 distinct CDR3 sequences, over 40% of them seen just once; the ten biggest clones take up about 3.3%. This chain joins TRBV7-9 and TRBJ2-7, with a possible D match to TRBD1 (6 bases). The sample consisted of peripheral blood. The clonotype comes from an adult man with Graves' ophthalmopathy. The CDR3 DNA sequence: TGCGCCAGCAGCCAGGGCAGGGGTAGCGAGCAGTACTTC. It is translated as CASSQGRGSEQYF.